What follows is one T cell receptor (beta chain) and its context. The antigen remains unidentified. Each cDNA held unique molecular identifiers, and template switching gave it a universal primer site. TCRdb processed the 5' RACE reads anew with MiXCR; each CDR3 protein has one entry. Here the sample spans around 1.7 million distinct CDR3 sequences, less than 35% being singletons. This specimen comes from a study of identical twins. The V and J ends lost 9 bases and 11 bases, in that order; junction bases with no gene match: 17. This CDR3 is 14 amino acids long. Germline values: CDR1 KGHDR, CDR2 SFDVKD. Study-wide results and caveats: Models predicted less out-of-frame TCR alpha sharing in monozygotic twins than was found.

This TCR was recovered from a newborn girl in good health. Source material: cord blood. The chain recombines TRBV24-1 with TRBJ2-5; 7 bases match TRBD2. CDR3 residues: CATPWLADNNEQYF. Here the CDR3 DNA reads TGTGCCACCCCCTGGCTAGCGGACAACAATGAGCAGTACTTC.